This entry features one TCR beta chain sequence. Its antigen is currently not known. No much larger clone exists at a distance of one base, and base qualities are not known. The data originate from a study of blood T cell repertoires in COVID-19 (dated by TCRdb to the early 2020s). A note on the overall study: Samples from collaborators originated in the United States, Italy and Spain and spanned both the acute and convalescent phases of COVID-19. The prospective study material was composed of cDNA or gDNA derived from T cells, B-cell-depleted T cells, or PBMCs. Deeply sampled blood TCRbeta repertoires from subjects exposed to, actively infected with, or recovered from COVID-19 were included in the dataset. A freely available public database, intended as a resource for researchers studying the immune response to SARS-CoV-2, is where the repertoires were released. Samples came from the ongoing ImmuneRACE study (first 160 participants) plus 1,254 subjects from 6 global collaborators. Sample metadata almost always included a de-identified subject ID, COVID-19 status, age in years and sex. HLA class I and class II types, where available, came from metadata supplied by the sample provider rather than from assay-based typing.

The immunoSEQ Assay, a bias-controlled multiplex PCR, was used to amplify TCRbeta CDR3 regions from genomic DNA. In the source study's methods: Within the assay, amplification of reference gene primers was used to estimate how many nucleated cells each sample contained. To quantify the absolute abundance of each unique TCRbeta CDR3 rearrangement, sequence reads were collapsed and filtered. Productive Simpson clonality was computed per sample as the square root of Simpson's diversity index over productive rearrangements. In its TCRdb copy, this immuneACCESS table keeps in-frame sequences only and misses some clones. Where compared with another copy, unresolved V genes explain less than half of these, and the others have no known cause. Clonal size and the V and J genes are those of that table, whereas D and trimming came from the DNA. In all, the sample holds 95,000 to 100,000 clones, and approximately 84% of those were seen once. The ten biggest clones cover around 9.3% of the sample.

Whole blood was collected in K2EDTA tubes by collaborating institutions according to the institutions' own protocols. For TCRbeta analysis, collaborator samples were shipped as frozen whole blood, as isolated PBMCs, or as DNA extracted from either sample type. Results the study describes overall, beyond this receptor: How much clinical and demographic metadata was included differed by source and by participant, and the metadata was provided uncurated.

Material: peripheral blood. The sequence came from a man aged 70-80 years with acute or convalescent COVID-19.

The CDR3 loop reads CASSISPPGEQFF. The DNA sequence follows: TGTGCCAGTAGTATATCCCCCCCCGGTGAGCAGTTCTTC. This chain is built from TRBV19 and TRBJ2-1; the D gene remains uncertain. A distance of 11 bases separates the germline ends of V and J, which lose 2 bases and 9 bases respectively. Reading the germline V gene (reference sequence) gives CDR1 LNHDA and CDR2 SQIVND. From the cysteine through the phenylalanine, the CDR3 covers 13 amino acids. Solely the CDR3 DNA is kept, with 39 bases framed from the first base.